This T cell receptor (beta chain) appears in the sequencing data of a study of PD-1 blockade in classical Hodgkin lymphoma. Turning to this clone: Its matching antigen is unknown.

Study-wide points: Healthy donors were reported to have higher baseline TCR diversity than newly diagnosed patients.

Repertoires were generated with immunoSEQ multiplex PCR, while TCRdb's copy carries only in-frame clones and drops some. This repertoire shows roughly 28,000 clones, about 80% found once; its top ten account for about 18%. Germline V gives CDR1 MGHRA, CDR2 YSYEKL. The CDR3 runs to 18 residues. The germline V and J ends were trimmed by 0 bases and 2 bases, with 16 bases remaining between them. Time point of the sample: cycle 4 day 1 (C4D1), after around six weeks of nivolumab. Each patient's relapse followed autologous stem cell transplantation, and brentuximab vedotin exposure varied. The chain links TRBV4-1 to TRBJ2-2, with D perhaps being TRBD1 or TRBD2 (7 bases each). The sample in question was peripheral blood mononuclear cells (PBMCs), obtained before the fourth cycle of nivolumab. This receptor was identified in a human donor with classical Hodgkin lymphoma. The DNA of the CDR3 is TGCGCCAGCAGCCAAGAACGGTCAGGGGGGGCAAACACCGGGGAGCTGTTTTTT. Protein: CASSQERSGGANTGELFF.